This TCR beta chain originates from a study of technical replicates of blood from several donors. Measured with immunoSEQ multiplex PCR; TCRdb has only the in-frame clones, and not every one. The sample records around 58,000 clones, more than 75% being singletons. Germline V CDR1 and CDR2: MNHEY, SMNVEV (reference sequence). V lost 4 bases, J lost 3 bases, and 13 bases lay in between. CDR3 length equals 15 residues. This clone showed up just a few times. J is TRBJ1-5 and V is TRBV27, with a tentative D call TRBD1 (5 bases). The TCR sequence derives from a human donor in good health. Some clones in this sample may be carry-over from other donors' samples. Sequenced input: PBMCs. This CDR3 is CASSSGWGLNQPQHF. Written as DNA, the CDR3 is TGTGCCAGCAGTTCTGGATGGGGCCTCAATCAGCCCCAGCATTTT.